What follows are 19 T cell receptor beta chains derived from one specimen sequenced in a study of control samples from healthy donors and cancer patients. Produced via immunoSEQ multiplex PCR; TCRdb's table is partial and in-frame only. The sample contains 150,000 to 200,000 clones, approximately 90% of which appear only once. What was sequenced was blood. Receptors were obtained from a man aged 25-45 years in good health.

The genes are TRBV10-1 and TRBJ1-5; unclear D gene. The CDR3 runs to 13 residues. Germline V gene lookup returns CDR1 WNHNN and CDR2 SYGVQD (reference sequence). V lost 11 bases and J lost 2, with 13 bases in between. CDR3 loop: CACPGDCNQPQHF. The DNA of the CDR3 is TGCGCCTGCCCCGGGGATTGCAATCAGCCCCAGCATTTT.

About this clone: Other DNA sequences of this sample code for an identical CDR3. The CDR3 region is CASSFGGEQYF. CDR3 nucleotide sequence: TGTGCCAGCAGTTTCGGAGGCGAGCAGTACTTC. The chain employs TRBV12-3 or TRBV12-4 and TRBJ2-7, with a weak D call TRBD2 (5 bases). V was cut by 3 bases and J by 6 bases, with 6 bases left in between. There are 11 residues in the CDR3.

V is TRBV9 and J is TRBJ1-2; 10 bases align to TRBD1. The CDR3 has 14 amino acids. Germline values: CDR1 SGDLS, CDR2 YYNGEE. J lost 7 bases, V lost 2 bases, and 5 bases had no gene match. CDR3 residues: CASSVDRGRGGYTF. The CDR3 DNA follows: TGTGCCAGCAGCGTTGACAGGGGGCGAGGTGGCTACACCTTC.

The gene calls are TRBV5-1 and TRBJ2-2, with a tentative D call TRBD2 (6 bases). The CDR3 runs 14 residues. The germline V and J ends were trimmed by 6 bases and 5 bases, with 14 bases remaining between them. Looked up from germline, CDR1 is SGHRS and CDR2 is YFSETQ. This chain's CDR3 is CASTLAGSTGELFF. The CDR3 DNA sequence: TGCGCCAGCACCCTGGCGGGGTCGACCGGGGAGCTGTTTTTT.

V gene TRBV5-6 combines with J gene TRBJ2-2, with a tentative D call TRBD2 (6 bases). Trimming took 4 bases from V and 6 from J, leaving 10 bases between them. Per germline, CDR1 SGHDT and CDR2 YYEEEE. The CDR3 covers 13 residues. CDR3 protein: CASSRRGSGELFF. The DNA for the CDR3 is TGTGCCAGCAGCCGGAGGGGATCCGGGGAGCTGTTTTTT.

The V and J genes are TRBV19 and TRBJ1-5; the D is unclear. Germline V CDR1 and CDR2: LNHDA, SQIVND (reference sequence). CDR3 length: 13 residues. Deletions cut 5 bases from V and 4 bases from J, with 9 bases between. The CDR3 nucleotides read TGTGCCAGTAGTCCCCTCCCTAATCAGCCCCAGCATTTT. Its protein product is CASSPLPNQPQHF.

Comments on this clone: Other DNA sequences within the sample encode an identical CDR3. The chain recombines TRBV5-1 with TRBJ1-4; D perhaps matches TRBD1 (5 bases). The ends were cut back, 0 bases at V and 5 bases at J, with 5 bases in the middle. Germline lookup yields CDR1 SGHRS and CDR2 YFSETQ. The CDR3 contains 13 residues. CDR3 sequence (DNA): TGCGCCAGCAGCTTGGGGGGGAATGAAAAACTGTTTTTT. This codes for CASSLGGNEKLFF.

The chain joins TRBV7-6 to TRBJ1-5; D not resolved. The CDR3 contains 16 residues. Trimming left V 1 base short and J 2 bases short, with 12 bases between. From germline, CDR1 is SGHVS and CDR2 FNYEAQ. The CDR3 region is CASSLGAPGGNQPQHF. The CDR3 DNA reads as TGTGCCAGCAGCTTAGGGGCACCCGGAGGCAATCAGCCCCAGCATTTT.

V is TRBV7-7 and J is TRBJ1-1, with unresolved D. The CDR3 is made up of 13 amino acids. CDR1 SSHAT and CDR2 FNYEAQ come from the germline V gene (reference sequence). Trimming shortened V by 1 base and J by 1 base, and 4 bases separated the two germline ends. In nucleotides, the CDR3 is TGTGCCAGCAGCTTAGACGAGAACACTGAAGCTTTCTTT. This sequence encodes CASSLDENTEAFF.

The genes are TRBV24-1 and TRBJ2-1, with 7 bases aligning to TRBD2. The V gene's germline CDR1 is KGHDR and CDR2 SFDVKD. CDR3 size: 14 residues. The V and J ends lost 5 bases and 7 bases, in that order; junction bases with no gene match: 7. The DNA of the CDR3 is TGTGCCACCAGTGGGACTAGTATTGGGAATGAGCAGTTCTTC. Its translation: CATSGTSIGNEQFF.

The V gene is TRBV5-4, the J gene TRBJ1-4; D not certain. The germline CDR1 and CDR2 sequences are SGHNT and YYREEE (reference sequence). Trimming pared 2 bases from V and 0 bases from J, leaving 5 bases between. The CDR3 totals 14 residues. DNA of the CDR3: TGTGCCAGCAGCTTAAGGTCAACTAATGAAAAACTGTTTTTT. The encoded protein is CASSLRSTNEKLFF.

V and J are TRBV19 and TRBJ2-2; perhaps TRBD1 as D (5 bases). In germline, CDR1 is LNHDA, CDR2 SQIVND (reference sequence). V dropped 2 bases and J dropped 4 bases, with 14 bases sitting between them. The CDR3 consists of 16 residues. This chain's CDR3 is CASSISQGAGTGELFF. CDR3 nucleotide sequence: TGTGCCAGTAGTATATCTCAGGGCGCAGGCACCGGGGAGCTGTTTTTT. The full variable domain, its missing parts supplied by reference TRBV19 and TRBJ2-2, is DGGITQSPKYLFRKEGQNVTLSCEQNLNHDAMYWYRQDPGQGLRLIYYSQIVNDFQKGDIAEGYSVSREKKESFPLTVTSAQKNPTAFYLCASSISQGAGTGELFFGEGSRLTVL.

CDR3 in amino acids: CASSYEAGRMKNIQYF. CDR3 nucleotides: TGTGCCAGCAGTTACGAGGCGGGGAGAATGAAAAACATTCAGTACTTC. The chain links TRBV6-2 or TRBV6-3 to TRBJ2-4, with D maybe TRBD2 (6 bases). CDR3 length equals 16 residues. Germline loops: CDR1 MNHEY, CDR2 SVGEGT. Trimming pared 2 bases from V and 4 bases from J, leaving 15 bases between.

This rearrangement joins TRBV28 to TRBJ1-4, with a possible D match to TRBD1 (6 bases). Trimming left V 5 bases short and J 0 bases short, with 10 bases between. The CDR3 totals 15 residues. Germline-derived CDR1 and CDR2 are MDHEN and SYDVKM. The CDR3: CASSPRTATNEKLFF. The CDR3, as DNA: TGTGCCAGCAGTCCGCGGACAGCAACTAATGAAAAACTGTTTTTT.

The chain carries TRBV6-4 and TRBJ1-1, with TRBD1 matching 8 bases. CDR3 length equals 14 residues. The trim removed 4 bases at V and 3 bases at J, leaving 4 bases unmatched. In germline, CDR1 is MRHNA, CDR2 SNTAGT. The CDR3 here is CASSGTGSDTEAFF. CDR3 bases: TGTGCCAGCAGTGGGACAGGGAGTGACACTGAAGCTTTCTTT.

The chain links TRBV5-8 to TRBJ2-1, with 9 bases that match TRBD1. The germline V gene encodes CDR1 SGHTS and CDR2 YDEGEE. There are 15 residues in the CDR3. The V segment lost 1 base and the J segment 7 bases; nucleotides outside the gene matches: 6. The CDR3, as DNA: TGTGCCAGCAGCTTGCCGGGACAGGGATTGAATGAGCAGTTCTTC. As protein: CASSLPGQGLNEQFF. The full variable domain, in which reference TRBV5-8 and TRBJ2-1 provide the parts outside the CDR3, is EAGVTQSPTHLIKTRGQQATLRCSPISGHTSVYWYQQALGLGLQFLLWYDEGEERNRGNFPPRFSGRQFPNYSSELNVNALELEDSALYLCASSLPGQGLNEQFFGPGTRLTVL.

The rearrangement links TRBV6-5 to TRBJ2-6; D gene ambiguous. CDR1 is MNHEY, CDR2 SVGAGI, per germline. V lost 6 bases to trimming and J lost 3 bases, with 6 bases between them. This CDR3 is built from 13 residues. This CDR3 reads CASRVDGANVLTF. The CDR3 DNA reads TGTGCCAGCAGGGTTGATGGGGCCAACGTCCTGACTTTC.

The chain employs TRBV27 and TRBJ2-1; D possibly uses TRBD1 or TRBD2 (7 bases each). V gave up 3 bases and J gave up 8 bases, with 17 bases separating them. The CDR3 has 15 amino acids. Germline V gene lookup returns CDR1 MNHEY and CDR2 SMNVEV (reference sequence). This CDR3 is CASSFRRGGVHEQFF. In DNA form, the CDR3 reads TGTGCCAGCAGTTTCCGCAGGGGGGGCGTCCATGAGCAGTTCTTC.

CDR3 in amino acids: CASSVLGGYEQYF. CDR3 coding DNA: TGTGCCAGCAGCGTCCTTGGGGGCTACGAGCAGTACTTC. The chain uses TRBV2 and TRBJ2-7; either TRBD1 or TRBD2 may fit D (5 bases each). V lost 6 bases, J lost 3 bases, and 12 bases lay in between. The CDR3 has 13 residues. Germline-derived CDR1 and CDR2 are SNHLY and FYNNEI. Combining the CDR3 with reference TRBV2 and TRBJ2-7 gives the whole variable domain EPEVTQTPSHQVTQMGQEVILRCVPISNHLYFYWYRQILGQKVEFLVSFYNNEISEKSEIFDDQFSVERPDGSNFTLKIRSTKLEDSAMYFCASSVLGGYEQYFGPGTRLTVT.